The 25 T cell receptor beta chains below all came from one sample that was sequenced in a study of lymphopenia after photon versus proton radiotherapy. TCRdb's copy holds only in-frame clones and misses some; the assay was immunoSEQ multiplex PCR. The sample yields 26,000 or so clones, around 82% seen once. The specimen was peripheral blood, collected from a patient treated with photon-based radiotherapy. These receptors all stem from a man over 45 with gastric cancer.

In nucleotides, the CDR3 is TGTGCCAGCAGTGTCGGACAGGGGCCGAACCTAGGGGTCAAAAACATTCAGTACTTC. Translating gives CASSVGQGPNLGVKNIQYF. The chain has TRBV2 and TRBJ2-4; 9 nucleotides align to TRBD1. In germline, CDR1 is SNHLY, CDR2 FYNNEI. The CDR3 is made up of 19 amino acids. The ends lost 4 bases at V and 3 bases at J; junction bases unmatched: 16.

The J gene is TRBJ2-3, the V gene TRBV11-3, with 15 bases that match TRBD2. V shed 4 bases and J 7 bases; nucleotides not matched to a gene: 6. This CDR3 contains 16 residues. Per the germline V gene, CDR1 is SGHNT and CDR2 is YENEEA. The CDR3 DNA reads TGTGCCAGCAGCTCCTGGACTAGCGGGGGGGCGAATACGCAGTATTTT. Translating it yields CASSSWTSGGANTQYF.

The chain has TRBV4-3 and TRBJ2-6; the D gene could be TRBD1 or TRBD2 (5 bases each). This CDR3 comprises 16 residues. V shed 3 bases and J shed 0 bases, with 9 bases lying between them. Germline CDR1 is LGHNA and CDR2 is YSLEER. This CDR3 reads CASSHEGPSGANVLTF. The DNA for the CDR3 is TGCGCCAGCAGCCACGAGGGACCCTCTGGGGCCAACGTCCTGACTTTC.

The chain employs TRBV5-6 and TRBJ1-3, with D unresolved. V shed 0 bases and J shed 0 bases, with 7 bases lying between them. The germline CDR1 and CDR2 sequences are SGHDT and YYEEEE. CDR3 size: 15 residues. CDR3 in amino acids: CASSLGHYSGNTIYF. Here the CDR3 DNA reads TGTGCCAGCAGCTTGGGACACTACTCTGGAAACACCATATATTTT.

V gene TRBV5-5 combines with J gene TRBJ1-5; D is possibly TRBD1 (5 bases). CDR3 length: 15 residues. The V end was cut by 0 bases, the J end by 0 bases, with 7 bases between. Germline-derived CDR1 and CDR2 are SGHKS and YYEKEE (reference sequence). For the CDR3, the DNA is TGTGCCAGCAGCTTGGCAGGGTATAGCAATCAGCCCCAGCATTTT. It specifies CASSLAGYSNQPQHF.

The table lists this clone with a few counts. The V call is TRBV21-1, the J call TRBJ1-5. TRBV21-1 is marked as a pseudogene. This CDR3 contains 16 residues. This CDR3 reads CASSKDGGCSGQPQHF. The CDR3, as DNA: TGTGCCAGCAGCAAAGATGGGGGTTGCTCGGGTCAGCCCCAGCATTTT.

This clone has just one count. V and J are TRBV11-2 and TRBJ2-7; D may be TRBD1 or TRBD2 (7 bases each). CDR3 length: 14 amino acids. CDR1 is SGHAT and CDR2 is FQNNGV in the germline V gene. The V gene lost 1 base and the J gene lost 6 bases, with 13 bases spanning the gap. The CDR3 loop reads CASSLVVRGGEQYF. The CDR3 coding sequence is TGTGCCAGCAGCTTAGTGGTCAGGGGGGGCGAGCAGTACTTC.

The genes are TRBV30 and TRBJ2-3; unclear D gene. This CDR3 has 15 amino acids. V dropped 2 bases and J dropped 6 bases, with 18 bases sitting between them. CDR1 and CDR2 (germline): GTSNPN, SVGIG (reference sequence). The CDR3 region is CAWSSVVGRSDTQYF. The CDR3 bases are TGTGCCTGGAGTTCTGTAGTAGGAAGGTCGGATACGCAGTATTTT.

The chain has TRBV2 and TRBJ1-1, with D perhaps TRBD1 (5 bases). The V end was cut by 4 bases, the J end by 5 bases, with 11 bases between. The CDR3 runs to 13 residues. Per the germline V gene, CDR1 is SNHLY and CDR2 is FYNNEI. The CDR3 region is CASSVPGRTEAFF. Written as DNA, the CDR3 is TGTGCCAGCAGTGTCCCGGGGCGAACTGAAGCTTTCTTT.

This sequence joins TRBV2 and TRBJ2-1; TRBD1 agrees at 9 bases. There are 12 residues in the CDR3. Per germline, CDR1 SNHLY and CDR2 FYNNEI. V trimming: 5 bases; J trimming: 9 bases; junction bases outside the gene matches: 2. CDR3: CASSRQGGEQFF. The CDR3 DNA reads TGTGCCAGCAGTAGACAGGGGGGTGAGCAGTTCTTC.

This sequence joins TRBV7-2 and TRBJ1-6; no reliable D call. The germline V gene encodes CDR1 SGHTA and CDR2 FQGNSA. The CDR3 covers 15 residues. The V and J ends lost 4 bases and 5 bases respectively, with 12 bases between them. The CDR3: CASSSSSGNNSPLHF. The DNA of the CDR3 is TGTGCCAGCAGCTCGAGTTCGGGGAATAATTCACCCCTCCACTTT.

The chain recombines TRBV10-3 with TRBJ2-2; D is undetermined. Germline V gene lookup returns CDR1 ENHRY and CDR2 SYGVKD. Between the trimmed V and J ends, which lost 0 bases and 6 bases, there was a span of 5 bases. This CDR3 contains 13 residues. DNA of the CDR3: TGTGCCATCAGTGAGTCCATGCCCGGGGAGCTGTTTTTT. This sequence encodes CAISESMPGELFF.

The chain couples TRBV7-7 to TRBJ2-2, with D perhaps assigned TRBD1 or TRBD2 (5 bases each). With 1 base removed from V and 4 bases from J, the gap between germline ends came to 7 bases. Looked up from germline, CDR1 is SSHAT and CDR2 is FNYEAQ (reference sequence). CDR3 size: 14 residues. The CDR3 nucleotides read TGTGCCAGCAGCTTAGGTGGGGGCACCGGGGAGCTGTTTTTT. It specifies CASSLGGGTGELFF.

The chain couples TRBV9 to TRBJ2-7, with D unresolved. Trimming removed 4 bases from V and 3 bases from J, with 11 bases in between. The CDR3 covers 13 residues. Germline CDR1 SGDLS, CDR2 YYNGEE. CDR3 in DNA: TGTGCCAGCAGCAGGCAGGACCACTACGAGCAGTACTTC. Residues: CASSRQDHYEQYF.

J is TRBJ2-3 and V is TRBV13, with a weak D call TRBD1 (5 bases). This CDR3 comprises 16 residues. Trimming cost V 2 bases and J 6 bases, with 18 bases left between them. The germline CDR1 and CDR2 sequences are PRHDT and FYEKMQ (reference sequence). The CDR3 nucleotides read TGTGCCAGCAGCTTATATATGCAGGGCCTAGGGGATACGCAGTATTTT. The encoded protein is CASSLYMQGLGDTQYF.

This clone is medium-sized within its sample. The J gene is TRBJ1-2, the V gene TRBV2, with TRBD1 identical over 10 bases. Germline CDR1 is SNHLY and CDR2 is FYNNEI. The CDR3 runs to 15 residues. With 7 bases clipped from V and 3 bases from J, the junction kept 8 bases outside the gene matches. The CDR3 nucleotides read TGTGCCAGCACCCCCGACAGGGGGCGCGACTATGGCTACACCTTC. It specifies CASTPDRGRDYGYTF.

This chain links TRBV4-3 with TRBJ1-3; 7 bases match TRBD1. The CDR3 extends over 16 amino acids. The J segment lost 4 bases and the V segment lost 0 bases, leaving 6 bases of the junction unmatched. Germline V gene data show CDR1 as LGHNA and CDR2 as YSLEER. The CDR3 nucleotides read TGCGCCAGCAGCCAAGAACCAGGGGGTCCCGGAAACACCATATATTTT. Translated: CASSQEPGGPGNTIYF.

The table lists this clone with a count of one. V and J are TRBV15 and TRBJ2-7; 9 bases are shared with TRBD1. This CDR3 spans 17 amino acids. CDR1 LNHNV and CDR2 YYDKDF come from the germline V gene (reference sequence). V gave up 0 bases and J gave up 4 bases; unmatched junction bases: 10. For the CDR3, the DNA is TGTGCCACCAGCAGAGAACCCCCCGGGACAGGGCCTTACGAGCAGTACTTC. Protein: CATSREPPGTGPYEQYF.

The V gene is TRBV9, the J gene TRBJ1-5, with D maybe TRBD1 (5 bases). The CDR3 is 14 residues long. Germline values: CDR1 SGDLS, CDR2 YYNGEE. With 3 bases removed from V and 4 bases from J, the gap between germline ends came to 11 bases. The CDR3, as DNA: TGTGCCAGCAGCGGTCACGAGGGGAATCAGCCCCAGCATTTT. Protein: CASSGHEGNQPQHF.

A few counts support this clone. V is TRBV19 and J is TRBJ1-2; D is ambiguous. Trimming removed 8 bases from V and 2 bases from J, with 3 bases in between. Germline-derived CDR1 and CDR2 are LNHDA and SQIVND (reference sequence). The length of the CDR3 is 10 residues. The CDR3 sequence is CASSNYGYTF. CDR3 DNA: TGTGCCAGTTCCAACTATGGCTACACCTTC.

A few counts support this clone. The CDR3 DNA reads as TGTGCCAGCAGAAGGGAAGGGAATCAGCCCCAGCATTTT. Protein: CASRREGNQPQHF. The chain links TRBV2 to TRBJ1-5; D is ambiguous. Trimming took 6 bases from V and 4 from J, leaving 10 bases between them. Germline V gives CDR1 SNHLY, CDR2 FYNNEI. The CDR3 contains 13 residues. The full variable domain, in which reference TRBV2 and TRBJ1-5 provide the parts outside the CDR3, is EPEVTQTPSHQVTQMGQEVILRCVPISNHLYFYWYRQILGQKVEFLVSFYNNEISEKSEIFDDQFSVERPDGSNFTLKIRSTKLEDSAMYFCASRREGNQPQHFGDGTRLSIL.

The J gene is TRBJ2-2, the V gene TRBV7-9; no clear D. Per germline, CDR1 SEHNR and CDR2 FQNEAQ (reference sequence). V was pared by 0 bases and J by 5 bases, with 7 bases between. This CDR3 has 14 residues. In nucleotides, the CDR3 is TGTGCCAGCAGCTTAGCGCTTGGGACCGGGGAGCTGTTTTTT. This gives the protein CASSLALGTGELFF.

This clone has a handful of counts. The chain joins TRBV9 to TRBJ2-6; the D gene is possibly TRBD2 (5 bases). With 0 bases removed from V and 0 bases from J, the gap between germline ends came to 10 bases. The CDR3 consists of 17 residues. Germline loops: CDR1 SGDLS, CDR2 YYNGEE. The CDR3 DNA reads TGTGCCAGCAGCGTAGCGGGGAAGAGCTCTGGGGCCAACGTCCTGACTTTC. Encoded protein: CASSVAGKSSGANVLTF. Looking up the rest from reference TRBV9 and TRBJ2-6 gives the full variable domain: DSGVTQTPKHLITATGQRVTLRCSPRSGDLSVYWYQQSLDQGLQFLIQYYNGEERAKGNILERFSAQQFPDLHSELNLSSLELGDSALYFCASSVAGKSSGANVLTFGAGSRLTVL.

This clone has only a few counts. The CDR3: CAWSSRQGLISGANVLTF. The CDR3 DNA follows: TGTGCCTGGAGTTCTAGACAGGGCCTTATCTCTGGGGCCAACGTCCTGACTTTC. This rearrangement joins TRBV30 to TRBJ2-6; TRBD1 matches 7 bases. The ends lost 2 bases at V and 0 bases at J; junction bases unmatched: 10. Germline CDR1 reads GTSNPN; CDR2 reads SVGIG (reference sequence). The CDR3 consists of 18 residues.

The chain combines TRBV11-1 with TRBJ1-5; D gene ambiguous. Per the germline V gene, CDR1 is SGHAT and CDR2 is FQDESV (reference sequence). Trimming cost V 1 base and J 0 bases, with 10 bases left between them. CDR3 length: 16 residues. Written as DNA, the CDR3 is TGTGCCAGCAGCTTAGATGGCACCTATAGCAATCAGCCCCAGCATTTT. Translation: CASSLDGTYSNQPQHF.